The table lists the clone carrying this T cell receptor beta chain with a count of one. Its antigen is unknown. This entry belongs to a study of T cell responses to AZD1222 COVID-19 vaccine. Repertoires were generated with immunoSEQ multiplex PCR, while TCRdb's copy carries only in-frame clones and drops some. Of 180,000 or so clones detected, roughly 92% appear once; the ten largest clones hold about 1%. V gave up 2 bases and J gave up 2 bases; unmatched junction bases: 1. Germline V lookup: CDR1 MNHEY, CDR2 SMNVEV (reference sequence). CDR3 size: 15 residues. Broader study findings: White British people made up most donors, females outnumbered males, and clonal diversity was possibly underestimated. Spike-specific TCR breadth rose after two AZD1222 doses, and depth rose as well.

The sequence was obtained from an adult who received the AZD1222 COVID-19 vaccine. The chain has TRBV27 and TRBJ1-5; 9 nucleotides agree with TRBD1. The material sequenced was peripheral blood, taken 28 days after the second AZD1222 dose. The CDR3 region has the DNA TGTGCCAGCAGTTTAAGGACAGGGGGCAATCAGCCCCAGCATTTT. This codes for CASSLRTGGNQPQHF.